The 12 T cell receptor beta chains in this list originate from one sample, sequenced in a study of monozygotic twins with inflammatory bowel disease. TCRdb reprocessed the 5' RACE reads and keeps a single row for each CDR3 protein, giving no DNA. In total, the table holds some 150,000 distinct CDR3 sequences. Sequencing input: blood. The receptors here all came from a human donor with ulcerative colitis or Crohn's disease, or a healthy co-twin of an affected twin (not recorded which).

The rearrangement links TRBV11-2 to TRBJ2-6; lacking DNA, the TRBD1 call made by TCRdb goes unchecked. The CDR3 loop spans 18 amino acids. CDR1 and CDR2 from the germline V gene are SGHAT and FQNNGV. Here the CDR3 reads CASSPIPGGPSGANVLTF.

CDR3 loop: CAISDITGTGELFF. The genes are TRBV10-3 and TRBJ2-2; lacking DNA, the TRBD1 call made by TCRdb goes unchecked. This CDR3 has 14 amino acids. CDR1 and CDR2 (germline): ENHRY, SYGVKD.

The rearrangement uses TRBV5-4 and TRBJ1-6; TCRdb's D call of TRBD1 is untestable without DNA. The CDR3 has 15 amino acids. The germline V gene encodes CDR1 SGHNT and CDR2 YYREEE (reference sequence). The CDR3 sequence: CASSTGTAYNSPLHF.

V is TRBV15 and J is TRBJ2-1; without DNA, the TCRdb call of TRBD1 cannot be checked. Germline assignment: CDR1 LNHNV and CDR2 YYDKDF (reference sequence). CDR3 length equals 17 residues. Here the CDR3 reads CATSRDRGTDPYNEQFF.

The V gene is TRBV15, the J gene TRBJ1-1; TCRdb's D call, TRBD1, is unchecked because there is no DNA. The CDR3 totals 14 residues. Germline assignment: CDR1 LNHNV and CDR2 YYDKDF (reference sequence). Here the CDR3 reads CATSREQGRTEAFF.

The chain is built from TRBV10-1 and TRBJ1-6. The germline gives CDR1 WNHNN, CDR2 SYGVQD (reference sequence). The CDR3 is 13 residues long. CDR3 loop: CASAGQRNSPLHF.

The gene calls are TRBV30 and TRBJ2-1; TCRdb selects TRBD1, and the lack of DNA leaves this call unchecked. This CDR3 is built from 14 residues. From germline, CDR1 is GTSNPN and CDR2 SVGIG (reference sequence). The CDR3 region is CAWTQPHGGLEQFF.

The chain uses TRBV4-2 and TRBJ2-5; with no DNA, the TCRdb D assignment of TRBD2 cannot be verified. Germline V gene data show CDR1 as LGHNA and CDR2 as YNFKEQ. CDR3 length: 15 residues. The CDR3 is CASSQPLAGVETQYF.

The rearrangement joins TRBV7-3 to TRBJ1-6; TCRdb's D call of TRBD1 is untestable without DNA. The germline CDR1 and CDR2 sequences are SGHTA and FQGTGA. The CDR3 consists of 14 residues. The CDR3 loop reads CASSRGQTNSPLHF.

This sequence joins TRBV6-5 and TRBJ1-1. Germline-derived CDR1 and CDR2 are MNHEY and SVGAGI. The CDR3 contains 13 residues. The CDR3 protein is CASSYETLSEAFF.

The V gene is TRBV7-3, the J gene TRBJ1-2; TCRdb's D call, TRBD1, is unchecked because there is no DNA. This CDR3 region has 16 residues. The germline V gene has CDR1 SGHTA and CDR2 FQGTGA. The CDR3 sequence is CASSPGGDPGGYGYTF.

The J gene is TRBJ2-1, the V gene TRBV6-1; TCRdb outputs TRBD2, but without DNA this stays unchecked. From germline, CDR1 is MNHNS and CDR2 SASEGT. CDR3 length: 16 residues. CDR3: CASSEGLAGGGNEQFF.